Below, one T cell receptor (beta chain) is given with its context. Antigen unknown. This sample is part of a study of cytomegalovirus exposure and HLA in healthy donors. General study findings and limits: It was 150 or so TCR beta chains that were listed as cytomegalovirus-associated. The classifier reportedly diagnosed cytomegalovirus status with high specificity and sensitivity. Three chains tied to CMV proved CMV antigen-specific in vitro.

The CDR3 is 12 amino acids. V lost 0 bases to trimming and J lost 4 bases, with 4 bases between them. Assay used: immunoSEQ multiplex PCR; TCRdb lists only in-frame clones, some missing. The sample has 80,000 to 100,000 clones, 87% seen once. The chain carries TRBV23-1 and TRBJ2-7; unclear D gene. TRBV23-1 is an ORF; its function is uncertain. This receptor was obtained from a man aged 18 to 29 in good health and CMV-seropositive. The sequencing input was PBMCs. This CDR3 reads CASSQSRYEQYF. CDR3 DNA sequence: TGCGCCAGCAGTCAATCGCGGTACGAGCAGTACTTC.